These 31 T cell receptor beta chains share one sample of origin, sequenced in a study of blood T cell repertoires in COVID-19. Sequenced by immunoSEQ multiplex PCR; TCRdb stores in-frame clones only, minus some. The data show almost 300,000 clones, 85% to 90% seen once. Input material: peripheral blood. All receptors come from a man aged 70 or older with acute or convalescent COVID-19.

The CDR3 reads CASSLGRDRVTDTQYF. The CDR3 DNA reads TGTGCCAGCAGCTTAGGCCGGGACAGGGTCACAGATACGCAGTATTTT. The V gene is TRBV11-3, the J gene TRBJ2-3, with TRBD1 matching 9 bases. In germline, CDR1 is SGHNT, CDR2 YENEEA. Trimming took 1 base from V and 2 from J; bases not matched to a gene: 4. CDR3 size: 16 residues.

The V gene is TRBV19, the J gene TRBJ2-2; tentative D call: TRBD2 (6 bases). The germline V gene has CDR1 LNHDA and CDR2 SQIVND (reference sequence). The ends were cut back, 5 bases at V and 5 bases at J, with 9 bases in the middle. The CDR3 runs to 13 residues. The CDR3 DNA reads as TGTGCCAGTAGTTGGGGAGGAACCGGGGAGCTGTTTTTT. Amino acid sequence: CASSWGGTGELFF.

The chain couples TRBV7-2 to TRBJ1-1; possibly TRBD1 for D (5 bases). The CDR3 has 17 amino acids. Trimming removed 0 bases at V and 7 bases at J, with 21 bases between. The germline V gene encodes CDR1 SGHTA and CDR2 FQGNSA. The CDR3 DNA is TGTGCCAGCAGCTTAGCTGGCAGGGATCCAGGGAGGGGTGAAGCTTTCTTT. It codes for CASSLAGRDPGRGEAFF.

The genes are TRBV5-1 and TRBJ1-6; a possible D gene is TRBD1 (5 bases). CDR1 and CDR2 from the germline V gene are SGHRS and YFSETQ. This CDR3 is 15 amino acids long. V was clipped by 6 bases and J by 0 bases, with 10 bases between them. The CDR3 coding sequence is TGCGCCAGCACGACAGTGAGCTCCTATAATTCACCCCTCCACTTT. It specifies CASTTVSSYNSPLHF. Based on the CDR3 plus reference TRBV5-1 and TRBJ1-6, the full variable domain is KAGVTQTPRYLIKTRGQQVTLSCSPISGHRSVSWYQQTPGQGLQFLFEYFSETQRNKGNFPGRFSGRQFSNSRSEMNVSTLELGDSALYLCASTTVSSYNSPLHFGNGTRLTVT.

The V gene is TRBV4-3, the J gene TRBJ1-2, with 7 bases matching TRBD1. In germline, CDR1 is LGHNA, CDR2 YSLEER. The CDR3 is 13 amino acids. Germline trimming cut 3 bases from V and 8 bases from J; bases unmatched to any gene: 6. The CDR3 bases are TGCGCCAGCAGCCAGTCGACAGGGAGGGGCTACACCTTC. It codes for CASSQSTGRGYTF.

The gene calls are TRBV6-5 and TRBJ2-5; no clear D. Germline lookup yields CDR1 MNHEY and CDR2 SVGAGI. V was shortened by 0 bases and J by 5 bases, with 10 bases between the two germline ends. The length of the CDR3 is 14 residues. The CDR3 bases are TGTGCCAGCAGTTACTCGCTGGTAGCCGAGACCCAGTACTTC. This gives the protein CASSYSLVAETQYF.

This CDR3 is CASSQVWPATNEKLFF. The CDR3 nucleotides are TGCGCCAGCAGCCAAGTTTGGCCTGCAACTAATGAAAAACTGTTTTTT. The chain couples TRBV4-3 to TRBJ1-4; no clear D gene. V shed 1 base and J shed 0 bases, with 9 bases lying between them. Germline-derived CDR1 and CDR2 are LGHNA and YSLEER. The CDR3 is 16 residues long.

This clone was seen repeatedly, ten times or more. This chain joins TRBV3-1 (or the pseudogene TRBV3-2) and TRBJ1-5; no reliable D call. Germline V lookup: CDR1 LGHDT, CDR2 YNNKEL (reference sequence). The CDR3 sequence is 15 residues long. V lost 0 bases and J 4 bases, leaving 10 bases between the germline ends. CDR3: CASSQDSAGNQPQHF. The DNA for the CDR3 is TGTGCCAGCAGCCAAGATTCGGCGGGTAATCAGCCCCAGCATTTT.

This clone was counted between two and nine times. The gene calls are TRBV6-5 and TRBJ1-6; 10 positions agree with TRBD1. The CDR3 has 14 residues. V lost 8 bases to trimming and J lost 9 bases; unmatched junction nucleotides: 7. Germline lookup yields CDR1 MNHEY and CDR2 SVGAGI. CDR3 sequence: CASRMDRGGSPLHF. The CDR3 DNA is TGTGCCAGCCGGATGGACAGGGGGGGTTCACCCCTCCACTTT.

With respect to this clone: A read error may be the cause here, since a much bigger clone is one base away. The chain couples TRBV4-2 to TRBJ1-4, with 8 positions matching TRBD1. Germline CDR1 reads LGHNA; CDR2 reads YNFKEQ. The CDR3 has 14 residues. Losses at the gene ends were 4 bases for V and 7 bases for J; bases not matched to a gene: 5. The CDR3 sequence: CASSLDRDGEKLFF. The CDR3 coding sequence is TGTGCCAGCAGCCTGGACAGGGATGGTGAAAAACTGTTTTTT.

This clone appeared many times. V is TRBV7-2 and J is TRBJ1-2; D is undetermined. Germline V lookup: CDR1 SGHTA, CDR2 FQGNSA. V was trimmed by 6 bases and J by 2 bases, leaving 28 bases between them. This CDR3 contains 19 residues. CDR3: CASSSLIGGTRFKNYGYTF. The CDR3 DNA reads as TGTGCCAGCAGTTCCCTCATTGGCGGAACCCGATTCAAGAACTATGGCTACACCTTC.

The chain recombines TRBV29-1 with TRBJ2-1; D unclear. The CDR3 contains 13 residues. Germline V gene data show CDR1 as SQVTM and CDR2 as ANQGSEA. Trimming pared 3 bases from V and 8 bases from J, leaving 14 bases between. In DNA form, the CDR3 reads TGCAGCGTTGACGGGTTACCACTGGATGAGCAGTTCTTC. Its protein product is CSVDGLPLDEQFF.

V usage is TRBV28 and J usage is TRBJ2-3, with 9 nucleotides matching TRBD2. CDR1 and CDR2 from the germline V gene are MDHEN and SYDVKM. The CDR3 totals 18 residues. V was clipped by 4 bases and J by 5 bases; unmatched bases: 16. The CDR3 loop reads CASSSASGRGGAGDTQYF. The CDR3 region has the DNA TGTGCCAGCAGTTCGGCTTCGGGTCGCGGGGGGGCCGGAGATACGCAGTATTTT.

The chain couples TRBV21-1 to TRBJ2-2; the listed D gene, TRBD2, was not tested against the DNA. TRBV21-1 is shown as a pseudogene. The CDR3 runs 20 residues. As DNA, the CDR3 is TGTGCCAGCAGCAAAGCCAGGACACTAGCGGGGGGGATGAACACCGGGGAGCTGTTTTTT. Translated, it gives CASSKARTLAGGMNTGELFF.

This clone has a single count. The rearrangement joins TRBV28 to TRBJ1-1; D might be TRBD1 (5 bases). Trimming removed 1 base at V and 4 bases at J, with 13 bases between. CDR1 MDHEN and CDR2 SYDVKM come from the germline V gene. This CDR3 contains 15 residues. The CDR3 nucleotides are TGTGCCAGCAGTTTATCGTCAGGGTTAGGCACTGAAGCTTTCTTT. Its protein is CASSLSSGLGTEAFF.

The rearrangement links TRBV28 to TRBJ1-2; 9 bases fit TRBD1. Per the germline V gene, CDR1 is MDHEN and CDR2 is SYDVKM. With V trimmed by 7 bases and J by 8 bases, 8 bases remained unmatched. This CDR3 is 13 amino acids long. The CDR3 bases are TGTGCCAGCACCGTACAGGGGGCATGGGGCTACACCTTC. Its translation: CASTVQGAWGYTF.

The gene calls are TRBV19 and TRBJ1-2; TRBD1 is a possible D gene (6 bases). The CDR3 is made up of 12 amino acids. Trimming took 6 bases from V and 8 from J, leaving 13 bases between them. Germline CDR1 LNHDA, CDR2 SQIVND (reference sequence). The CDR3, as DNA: TGTGCCAGTAGGAACAGGGTTAGCGGCTACACCTTC. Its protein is CASRNRVSGYTF.

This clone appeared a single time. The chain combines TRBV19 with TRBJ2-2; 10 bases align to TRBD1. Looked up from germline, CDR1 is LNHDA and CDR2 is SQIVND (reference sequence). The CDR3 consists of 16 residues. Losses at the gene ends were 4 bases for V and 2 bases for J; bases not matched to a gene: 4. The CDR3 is CASSTGQGTNTGELFF. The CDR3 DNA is TGTGCCAGTAGTACGGGACAGGGGACAAACACCGGGGAGCTGTTTTTT. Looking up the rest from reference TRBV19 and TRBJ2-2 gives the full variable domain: DGGITQSPKYLFRKEGQNVTLSCEQNLNHDAMYWYRQDPGQGLRLIYYSQIVNDFQKGDIAEGYSVSREKKESFPLTVTSAQKNPTAFYLCASSTGQGTNTGELFFGEGSRLTVL.

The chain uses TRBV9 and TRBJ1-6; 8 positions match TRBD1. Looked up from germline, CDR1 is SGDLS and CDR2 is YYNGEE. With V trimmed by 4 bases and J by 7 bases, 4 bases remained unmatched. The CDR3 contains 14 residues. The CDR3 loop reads CASSLRQGNSPLHF. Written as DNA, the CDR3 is TGTGCCAGCAGCTTGAGACAGGGGAATTCACCCCTCCACTTT. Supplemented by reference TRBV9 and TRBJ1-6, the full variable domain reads DSGVTQTPKHLITATGQRVTLRCSPRSGDLSVYWYQQSLDQGLQFLIQYYNGEERAKGNILERFSAQQFPDLHSELNLSSLELGDSALYFCASSLRQGNSPLHFGNGTRLTVT.

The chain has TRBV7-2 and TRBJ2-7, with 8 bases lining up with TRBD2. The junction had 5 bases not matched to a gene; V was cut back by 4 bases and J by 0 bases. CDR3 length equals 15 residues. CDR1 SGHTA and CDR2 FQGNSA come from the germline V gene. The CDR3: CASSYDAGGSYEQYF. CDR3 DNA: TGTGCCAGCAGCTATGATGCGGGAGGCTCCTACGAGCAGTACTTC.

The CDR3 DNA is TGTGCCAGCGGGACTTACAGGGGGAGCGAGACCCAGTACTTC. This gives the protein CASGTYRGSETQYF. The chain joins TRBV6-5 to TRBJ2-5; 8 bases line up with TRBD1. The V segment lost 8 bases and the J segment 5 bases; nucleotides outside the gene matches: 10. CDR1 and CDR2 from the germline V gene are MNHEY and SVGAGI. CDR3 length: 14 residues.

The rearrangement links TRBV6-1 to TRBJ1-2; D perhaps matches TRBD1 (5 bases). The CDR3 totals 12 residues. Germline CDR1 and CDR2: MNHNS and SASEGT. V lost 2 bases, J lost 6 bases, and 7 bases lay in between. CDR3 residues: CASSEQGDGYTF. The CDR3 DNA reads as TGTGCCAGCAGTGAACAGGGTGATGGCTACACCTTC.

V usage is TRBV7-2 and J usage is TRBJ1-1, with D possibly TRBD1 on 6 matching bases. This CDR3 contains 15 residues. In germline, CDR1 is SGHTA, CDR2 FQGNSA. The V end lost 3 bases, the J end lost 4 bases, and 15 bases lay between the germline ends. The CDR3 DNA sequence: TGTGCCAGCAGCTTGCTTGGGGCAGGGGTCACTGAAGCTTTCTTT. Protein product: CASSLLGAGVTEAFF. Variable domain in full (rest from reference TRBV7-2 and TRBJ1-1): GAGVSQSPSNKVTEKGKDVELRCDPISGHTALYWYRQSLGQGLEFLIYFQGNSAPDKSGLPSDRFSAERTGGSVSTLTIQRTQQEDSAVYLCASSLLGAGVTEAFFGQGTRLTVV.

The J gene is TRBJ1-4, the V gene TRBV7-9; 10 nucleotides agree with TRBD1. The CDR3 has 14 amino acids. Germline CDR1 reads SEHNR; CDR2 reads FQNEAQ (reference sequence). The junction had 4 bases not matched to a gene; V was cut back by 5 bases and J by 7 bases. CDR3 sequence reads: CASSPWTGGEKLFF. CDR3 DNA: TGTGCCAGCAGCCCATGGACAGGGGGTGAAAAACTGTTTTTT. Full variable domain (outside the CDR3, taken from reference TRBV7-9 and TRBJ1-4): DTGVSQNPRHKITKRGQNVTFRCDPISEHNRLYWYRQTLGQGPEFLTYFQNEAQLEKSRLLSDRFSAERPKGSFSTLEIQRTEQGDSAMYLCASSPWTGGEKLFFGSGTQLSVL.

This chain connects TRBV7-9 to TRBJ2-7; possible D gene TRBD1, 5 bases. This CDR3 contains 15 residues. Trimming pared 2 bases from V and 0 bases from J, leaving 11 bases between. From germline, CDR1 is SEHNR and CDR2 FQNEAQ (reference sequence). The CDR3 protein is CASSLREQVSYEQYF. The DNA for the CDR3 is TGTGCCAGCAGCTTACGTGAACAGGTCTCCTACGAGCAGTACTTC. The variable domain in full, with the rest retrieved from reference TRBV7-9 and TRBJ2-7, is DTGVSQNPRHKITKRGQNVTFRCDPISEHNRLYWYRQTLGQGPEFLTYFQNEAQLEKSRLLSDRFSAERPKGSFSTLEIQRTEQGDSAMYLCASSLREQVSYEQYFGPGTRLTVT.

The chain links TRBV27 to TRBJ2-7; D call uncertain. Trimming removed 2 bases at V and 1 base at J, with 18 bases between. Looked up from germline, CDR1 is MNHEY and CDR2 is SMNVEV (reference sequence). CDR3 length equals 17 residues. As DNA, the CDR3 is TGTGCCAGCAGTTTAAAATCCCGCGGTGGAAGTTCCTACGAGCAGTACTTC. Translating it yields CASSLKSRGGSSYEQYF.

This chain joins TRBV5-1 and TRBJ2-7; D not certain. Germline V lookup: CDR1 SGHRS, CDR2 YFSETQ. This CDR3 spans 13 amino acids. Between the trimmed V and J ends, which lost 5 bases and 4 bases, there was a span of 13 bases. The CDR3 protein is CASRSEVGYEQYF. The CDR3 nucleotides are TGCGCCAGCAGATCTGAGGTCGGGTACGAGCAGTACTTC.

The CDR3 DNA reads TGCAGCGTGGGTAGACAGGGGAACACCGGGGAGCTGTTTTTT. This gives the protein CSVGRQGNTGELFF. V and J are TRBV29-1 and TRBJ2-2; 7 nucleotides match TRBD1. The junction had 5 bases not matched to a gene; V was cut back by 6 bases and J by 1 base. Germline CDR1 is SQVTM and CDR2 is ANQGSEA. The CDR3 sequence is 14 residues long.

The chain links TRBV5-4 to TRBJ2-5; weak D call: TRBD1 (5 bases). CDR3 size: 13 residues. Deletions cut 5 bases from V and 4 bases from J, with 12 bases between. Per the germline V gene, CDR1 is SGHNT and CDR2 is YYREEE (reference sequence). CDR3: CASRYAGIETQYF. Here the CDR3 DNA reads TGTGCCAGCAGGTACGCAGGGATAGAGACCCAGTACTTC.

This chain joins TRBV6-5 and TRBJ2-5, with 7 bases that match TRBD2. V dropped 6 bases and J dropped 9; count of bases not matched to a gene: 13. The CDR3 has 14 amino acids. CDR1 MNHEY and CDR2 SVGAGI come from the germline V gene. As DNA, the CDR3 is TGTGCCAGCAGCCCCGGACTAGTCGGGCGGGCCCAGTACTTC. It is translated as CASSPGLVGRAQYF.

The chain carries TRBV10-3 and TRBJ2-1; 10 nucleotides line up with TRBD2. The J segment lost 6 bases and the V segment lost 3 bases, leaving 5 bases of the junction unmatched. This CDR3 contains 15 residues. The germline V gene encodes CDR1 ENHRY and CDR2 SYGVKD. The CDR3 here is CAISETSGTFNEQFF. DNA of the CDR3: TGTGCCATCAGTGAAACTAGCGGGACTTTCAATGAGCAGTTCTTC.